Listed below are T cell receptor beta chains from one sample, sequenced in a study of cytomegalovirus exposure and HLA in healthy donors. The method was immunoSEQ multiplex PCR; TCRdb's version includes in-frame clones alone and lacks a portion of them. The sample consists of 200,000 to 300,000 clones, about 83% of them appearing once. Specimen: PBMCs. Source of these receptors: a middle-aged woman in good health and CMV-seropositive. The CDR3 runs from the conserved cysteine through the conserved F or W. D genes are given only for firm matches. Part of the rows lack a size; the others show once, few, many or a class for expanded clones.

CSVEDRPGTGHLHEQYF	TGCAGCGTTGAAGATCGTCCCGGGACAGGCCATCTCCACGAGCAGTACTTC	TRBV29-1	TRBD1	.	TRBJ2-7
CASSQERGEQFF	TGTGCCAGCAGCCAAGAGCGGGGGGAGCAGTTCTTC	TRBV4-2	TRBD2	.	TRBJ2-1
CASSLMGGSGWDEQFF	TGTGCCAGCAGCTTAATGGGCGGGAGTGGTTGGGATGAGCAGTTCTTC	TRBV7-8	TRBD2	.	TRBJ2-1
CATSTGGRPQETQYF	TGTGCCACCAGCACGGGCGGGAGGCCCCAAGAGACCCAGTACTTC	TRBV15	TRBD2	.	TRBJ2-5
CASSYEAGGNTEAFF	TGTGCCAGCAGTTACGAAGCGGGCGGGAACACTGAAGCTTTCTTT	TRBV6-5	.	.	TRBJ1-1
CASSVAANRGGDYGYTF	TGTGCCAGCAGCGTAGCCGCAAACCGGGGGGGCGACTATGGCTACACCTTC	TRBV9	.	.	TRBJ1-2
CASSLETSGAEQYF	TGTGCCAGCAGCTTAGAGACTAGCGGGGCCGAGCAGTACTTC	TRBV7-2	TRBD2	.	TRBJ2-7
CASSEGTAFPSNQPQHF	TGTGCCAGCAGTGAAGGGACAGCATTCCCTAGCAATCAGCCCCAGCATTTT	TRBV6-1	.	.	TRBJ1-5
CSSSLLEGYGYTF	TGTTCCAGCAGCTTATTAGAGGGCTATGGCTACACCTTC	TRBV7-9	.	.	TRBJ1-2
CASNRGWEYGYTF	TGTGCCAGCAACCGGGGATGGGAGTATGGCTACACCTTC	TRBV6-1	.	few	TRBJ1-2
CASSVLGQGSGTEAFF	TGTGCCAGCAGTGTGTTAGGACAGGGGAGCGGGACTGAAGCTTTCTTT	TRBV6-6	TRBD1	.	TRBJ1-1
CASSRVNEQYF	TGTGCCAGCAGCCGGGTTAACGAGCAGTACTTC	TRBV28	.	.	TRBJ2-7
CAIRREGQDTQYF	TGTGCCATCAGACGGGAGGGCCAAGATACGCAGTATTTT	TRBV10-3	TRBD2	.	TRBJ2-3
CASSVEPSAYEQYF	TGTGCCAGCAGCGTAGAGCCCTCCGCCTACGAGCAGTACTTC	TRBV9	.	few	TRBJ2-7
CSARDQNTIYF	TGCAGTGCTAGAGATCAGAACACCATATATTTT	TRBV20-1	.	.	TRBJ1-3
CASRSLAGRYNEQFF	TGTGCCAGCAGGTCCCTAGCGGGACGTTACAATGAGCAGTTCTTC	TRBV7-2	TRBD2	.	TRBJ2-1
CASSPKGTGSADTQYF	TGTGCCAGCTCACCTAAAGGGACAGGGAGTGCAGATACGCAGTATTTT	TRBV18	TRBD1	.	TRBJ2-3
CASRLGQGSYEQYF	TGTGCCAGCAGGCTCGGACAGGGATCCTACGAGCAGTACTTC	TRBV6-5	TRBD1	.	TRBJ2-7
CASSLAGGGDIQYF	TGTGCCAGCAGTTTAGCGGGAGGTGGGGACATTCAGTACTTC	TRBV6-6	TRBD2	once	TRBJ2-4
CASSSSGQDYEQYF	TGTGCCAGTAGTAGTTCTGGTCAGGATTACGAGCAGTACTTC	TRBV19	.	.	TRBJ2-7
CASSPIVNTEAFF	TGTGCCAGCTCACCAATCGTGAACACTGAAGCTTTCTTT	TRBV18	.	once	TRBJ1-1
CASSYGGTGAQPQHF	TGTGCCAGCAGTTACGGTGGGACAGGCGCGCAGCCCCAGCATTTT	TRBV6-5	TRBD1	.	TRBJ1-5
CASSLDRRVVDEQYF	TGTGCCAGCAGCCTGGACAGGAGGGTTGTAGACGAGCAGTACTTC	TRBV28	.	medium-sized	TRBJ2-7
CASSPMNSLNTEAFF	TGTGCCAGCTCACCAATGAACAGTTTGAACACTGAAGCTTTCTTT	TRBV18	.	once	TRBJ1-1
CASREYCNQPQHF	TGCGCCAGCAGAGAGTATTGCAATCAGCCCCAGCATTTT	TRBV5-1	.	.	TRBJ1-5
CSVGQDNEKLFF	TGCAGCGTTGGGCAGGATAATGAAAAACTGTTTTTT	TRBV29-1	.	.	TRBJ1-4
CASSDGTSGRVNEQFF	TGTGCCAGCAGTGATGGGACTAGCGGGAGGGTTAATGAGCAGTTCTTC	TRBV25-1	TRBD2	few	TRBJ2-1
CAIATTGVGQPQHF	TGTGCCATCGCTACGACAGGGGTAGGGCAGCCCCAGCATTTT	TRBV10-3	TRBD1	.	TRBJ1-5
CSVTRSTGELFF	TGCAGCGTTACTCGGAGCACCGGGGAGCTGTTTTTT	TRBV29-1	.	few	TRBJ2-2
CASSRSGSYEQYF	TGTGCCAGCAGTCGGAGTGGTTCCTACGAGCAGTACTTC	TRBV27	.	.	TRBJ2-7
CASSLEPAYEQYF	TGTGCCAGCAGCTTAGAGCCCGCCTACGAGCAGTACTTC	TRBV7-3	.	.	TRBJ2-7
CASSTTSGGTQYF	TGTGCCAGTAGTACGACTAGCGGAGGTACGCAGTATTTT	TRBV19	TRBD2	.	TRBJ2-3
CAIRGTGAGTEAFF	TGTGCCATCAGGGGGACAGGGGCAGGCACTGAAGCTTTCTTT	TRBV10-3	TRBD1	.	TRBJ1-1
CASRLRVDTQYF	TGTGCCAGCAGATTGAGGGTAGATACGCAGTATTTT	TRBV7-2	.	.	TRBJ2-3
CASSPQVVGELFF	TGTGCCAGCAGCCCCCAGGTGGTCGGGGAGCTGTTTTTT	TRBV6-5	.	.	TRBJ2-2
CASSLETGVQETQYF	TGCGCCAGCAGCTTGGAGACAGGGGTGCAAGAGACCCAGTACTTC	TRBV5-1	TRBD1	.	TRBJ2-5
CASSYSTGAYGYTF	TGTGCCAGCAGTTACTCGACAGGGGCATATGGCTACACCTTC	TRBV6-5	TRBD1	.	TRBJ1-2
CASAVEQAGELEQYF	TGTGCCAGCGCGGTAGAACAAGCGGGAGAGCTCGAGCAGTACTTC	TRBV28	TRBD2	.	TRBJ2-7
CASSLLTGGLKDNSPLHF	TGTGCCAGCAGCTTACTTACAGGGGGACTGAAGGATAATTCACCCCTCCACTTT	TRBV28	TRBD1	.	TRBJ1-6
CASSQTLGTGYNSPLHF	TGCGCCAGCAGCCAAACCCTTGGGACAGGTTATAATTCACCCCTCCACTTT	TRBV4-3	TRBD1	.	TRBJ1-6
CASRRTGRGPNEKLFF	TGTGCCAGCAGGCGGACAGGGAGGGGGCCTAATGAAAAACTGTTTTTT	TRBV28	TRBD1	.	TRBJ1-4
CASSGAGTDTQYF	TGTGCCAGCAGCGGGGCGGGCACAGATACGCAGTATTTT	TRBV7-2	.	.	TRBJ2-3
CASSYPDRVGTDTQYF	TGTGCCAGCAGTTACCCGGACAGGGTCGGCACAGATACGCAGTATTTT	TRBV6-6	TRBD1	.	TRBJ2-3
CASSELALFEQYF	TGTGCCAGCAGTGAACTAGCCCTCTTCGAGCAGTACTTC	TRBV2	.	.	TRBJ2-7
CASSQEGLAGGTDTQYF	TGTGCCAGCAGCCAAGAGGGATTAGCGGGAGGGACAGATACGCAGTATTTT	TRBV4-2	TRBD2	.	TRBJ2-3
CASSLRRLAYEQYF	TGTGCCAGCAGTCTGAGGCGGTTGGCCTACGAGCAGTACTTC	TRBV27	.	.	TRBJ2-7
CASSLMLQGGLLDEQYF	TGTGCCAGCAGCTTAATGTTGCAGGGTGGGTTGTTGGACGAGCAGTACTTC	TRBV7-9	.	.	TRBJ2-7
CASRSTGNNSPLHF	TGTGCCAGCAGGTCCACAGGGAATAATTCACCCCTCCACTTT	TRBV4-2	.	.	TRBJ1-6
CATSRGGGLNFEAFF	TGTGCCACCAGCAGAGGAGGGGGCCTTAACTTTGAAGCTTTCTTT	TRBV15	TRBD1	.	TRBJ1-1
CAWSVWRTPRGGEQFF	TGTGCCTGGAGCGTGTGGCGGACTCCGCGGGGGGGTGAGCAGTTCTTC	TRBV30	TRBD2	.	TRBJ2-1